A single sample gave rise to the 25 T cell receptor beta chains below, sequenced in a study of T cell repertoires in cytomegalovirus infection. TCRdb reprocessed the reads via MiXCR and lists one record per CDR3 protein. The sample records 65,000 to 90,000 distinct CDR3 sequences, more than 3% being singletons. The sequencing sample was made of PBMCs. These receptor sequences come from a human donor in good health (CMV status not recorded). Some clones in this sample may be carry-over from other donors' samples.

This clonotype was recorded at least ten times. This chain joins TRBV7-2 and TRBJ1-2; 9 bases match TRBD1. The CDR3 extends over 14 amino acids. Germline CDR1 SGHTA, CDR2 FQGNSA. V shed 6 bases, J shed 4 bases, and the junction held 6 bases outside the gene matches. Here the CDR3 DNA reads TGTGCCAGCAGTACAGGGGGCTTTGGCTATGGCTACACCTTC. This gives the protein CASSTGGFGYGYTF.

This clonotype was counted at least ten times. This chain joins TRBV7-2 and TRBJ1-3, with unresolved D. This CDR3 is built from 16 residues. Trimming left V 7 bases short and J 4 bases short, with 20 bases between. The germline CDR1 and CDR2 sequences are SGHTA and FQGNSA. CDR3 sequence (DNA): TGTGCCAGCACCACCCCGACGGCACTCTCCGGAAACACCATATATTTT. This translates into CASTTPTALSGNTIYF. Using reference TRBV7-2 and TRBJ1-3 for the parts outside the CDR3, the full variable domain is GAGVSQSPSNKVTEKGKDVELRCDPISGHTALYWYRQSLGQGLEFLIYFQGNSAPDKSGLPSDRFSAERTGGSVSTLTIQRTQQEDSAVYLCASTTPTALSGNTIYFGEGSWLTVV.

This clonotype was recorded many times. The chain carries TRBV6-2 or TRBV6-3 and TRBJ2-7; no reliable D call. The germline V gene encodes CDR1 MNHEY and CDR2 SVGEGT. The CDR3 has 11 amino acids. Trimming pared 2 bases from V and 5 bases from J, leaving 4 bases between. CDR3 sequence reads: CASSYPDEQYF. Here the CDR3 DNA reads TGTGCCAGCAGTTACCCAGACGAGCAGTACTTC.

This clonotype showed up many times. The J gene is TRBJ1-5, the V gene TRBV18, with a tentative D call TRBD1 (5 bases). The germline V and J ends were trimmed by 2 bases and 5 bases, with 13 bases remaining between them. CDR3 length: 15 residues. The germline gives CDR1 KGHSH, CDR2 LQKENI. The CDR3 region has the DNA TGTGCCAGCTCACCAGGATCGGGGGACTATCAGCCCCAGCATTTT. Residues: CASSPGSGDYQPQHF. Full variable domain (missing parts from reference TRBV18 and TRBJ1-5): NAGVMQNPRHLVRRRGQEARLRCSPMKGHSHVYWYRQLPEEGLKFMVYLQKENIIDESGMPKERFSAEFPKEGPSILRIQQVVRGDSAAYFCASSPGSGDYQPQHFGDGTRLSIL.

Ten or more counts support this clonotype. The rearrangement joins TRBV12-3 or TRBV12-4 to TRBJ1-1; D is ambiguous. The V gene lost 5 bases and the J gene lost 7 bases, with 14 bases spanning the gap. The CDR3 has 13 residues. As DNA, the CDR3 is TGTGCCAGCAGTAAATATCCTGGAGATGAAGCTTTCTTT. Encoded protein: CASSKYPGDEAFF.

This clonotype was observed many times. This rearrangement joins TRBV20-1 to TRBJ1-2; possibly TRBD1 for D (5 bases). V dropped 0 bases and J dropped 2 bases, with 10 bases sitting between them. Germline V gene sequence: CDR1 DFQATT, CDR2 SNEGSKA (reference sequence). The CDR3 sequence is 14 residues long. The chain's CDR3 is CSARDRVLNYGYTF. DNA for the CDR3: TGCAGTGCTAGAGACAGGGTCCTAAACTATGGCTACACCTTC.

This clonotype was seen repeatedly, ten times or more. The CDR3 is CASSDRGLLQFF. CDR3 DNA sequence: TGTGCCAGCAGTGACCGCGGACTACTGCAGTTCTTC. This chain links TRBV6-2 or TRBV6-3 with TRBJ2-1; tentatively, D is TRBD2 (6 bases). This CDR3 region has 12 residues. Per the germline V gene, CDR1 is MNHEY and CDR2 is SVGEGT. With 5 bases removed from V and 12 bases from J, the gap between germline ends came to 14 bases.

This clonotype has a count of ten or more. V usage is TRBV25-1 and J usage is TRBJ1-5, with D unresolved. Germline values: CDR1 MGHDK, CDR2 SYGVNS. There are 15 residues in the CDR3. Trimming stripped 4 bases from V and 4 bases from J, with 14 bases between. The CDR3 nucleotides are TGTGCCAGCAGTGGAGACGGCGCCCCGAATCAGCCCCAGCATTTT. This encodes CASSGDGAPNQPQHF.

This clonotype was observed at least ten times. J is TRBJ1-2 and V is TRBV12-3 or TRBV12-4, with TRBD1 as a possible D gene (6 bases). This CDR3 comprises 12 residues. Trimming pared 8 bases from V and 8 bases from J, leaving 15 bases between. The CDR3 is CASSRDNRGYTF. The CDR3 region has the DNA TGTGCCAGCTCTCGGGACAACAGGGGCTACACCTTC.

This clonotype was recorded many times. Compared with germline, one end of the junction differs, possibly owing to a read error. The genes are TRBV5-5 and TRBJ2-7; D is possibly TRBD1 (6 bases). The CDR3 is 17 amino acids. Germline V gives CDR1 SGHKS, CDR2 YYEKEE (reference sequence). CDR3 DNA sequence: TGTGTCAGCAGCTTGGCCGCAAGGACAGTCAGCTCCTACGAGCAGTACTTC. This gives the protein CVSSLAARTVSSYEQYF.

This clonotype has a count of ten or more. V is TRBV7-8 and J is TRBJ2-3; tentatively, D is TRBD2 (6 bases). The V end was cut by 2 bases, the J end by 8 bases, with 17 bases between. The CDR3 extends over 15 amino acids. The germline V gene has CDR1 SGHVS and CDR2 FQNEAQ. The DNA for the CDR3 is TGTGCCAGCAGCTTATGGCGCATCCTGGGGGGTACGCAGTATTTT. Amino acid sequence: CASSLWRILGGTQYF.

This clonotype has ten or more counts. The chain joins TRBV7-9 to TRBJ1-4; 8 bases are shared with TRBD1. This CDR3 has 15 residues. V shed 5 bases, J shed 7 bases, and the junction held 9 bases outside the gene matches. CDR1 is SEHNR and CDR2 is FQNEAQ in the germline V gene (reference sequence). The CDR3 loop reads CASSSSGGLTEKLFF. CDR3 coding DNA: TGTGCCAGCAGCAGCTCAGGGGGCTTGACTGAAAAACTGTTTTTT.

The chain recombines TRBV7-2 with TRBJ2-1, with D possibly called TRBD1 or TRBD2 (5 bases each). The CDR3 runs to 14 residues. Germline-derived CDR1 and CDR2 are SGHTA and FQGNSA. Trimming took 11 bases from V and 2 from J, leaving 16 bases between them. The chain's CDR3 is CAGGRRNAYNEQFF. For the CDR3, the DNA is TGTGCCGGGGGTCGTAGGAACGCCTACAATGAGCAGTTCTTC.

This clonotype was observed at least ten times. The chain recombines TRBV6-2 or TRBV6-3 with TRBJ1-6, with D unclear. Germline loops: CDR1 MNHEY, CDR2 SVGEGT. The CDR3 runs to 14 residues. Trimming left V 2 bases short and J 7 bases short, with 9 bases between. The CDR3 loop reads CASSYEAGNSPLHF. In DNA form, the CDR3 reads TGTGCCAGCAGTTACGAAGCGGGGAATTCACCCCTCCACTTT.

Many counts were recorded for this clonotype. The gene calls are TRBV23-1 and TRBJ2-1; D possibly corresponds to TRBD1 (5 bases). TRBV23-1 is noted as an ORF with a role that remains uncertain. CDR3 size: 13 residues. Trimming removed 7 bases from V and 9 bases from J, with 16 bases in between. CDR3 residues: CASTPYRYPEQFF. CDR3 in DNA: TGCGCCAGCACCCCTTACAGGTATCCTGAGCAGTTCTTC.

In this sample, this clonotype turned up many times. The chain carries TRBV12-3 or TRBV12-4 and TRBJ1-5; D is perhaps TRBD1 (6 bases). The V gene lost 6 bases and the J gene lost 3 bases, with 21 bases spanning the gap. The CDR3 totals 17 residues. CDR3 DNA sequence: TGTGCCAGCAGCTCCGTAGGGGGGGGTGATATCAATCAGCCCCAGCATTTT. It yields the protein CASSSVGGGDINQPQHF.

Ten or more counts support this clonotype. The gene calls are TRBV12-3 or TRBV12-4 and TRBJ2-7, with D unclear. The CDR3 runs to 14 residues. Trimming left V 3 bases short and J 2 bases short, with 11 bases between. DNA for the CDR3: TGTGCCAGCAGTTTGGTCGACGCAGCCTACGAGCAGTACTTC. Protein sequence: CASSLVDAAYEQYF.

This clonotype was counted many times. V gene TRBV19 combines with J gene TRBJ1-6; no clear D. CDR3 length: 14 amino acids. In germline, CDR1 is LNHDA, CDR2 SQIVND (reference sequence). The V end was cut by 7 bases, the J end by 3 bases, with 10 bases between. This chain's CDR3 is CASTLQLYNSPLHF. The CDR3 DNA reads TGTGCCAGTACGTTACAGCTCTATAATTCACCCCTCCACTTT.

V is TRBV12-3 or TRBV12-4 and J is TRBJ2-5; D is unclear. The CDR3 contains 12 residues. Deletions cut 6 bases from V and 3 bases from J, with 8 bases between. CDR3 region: CASSPDEETQYF. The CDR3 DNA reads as TGTGCCAGCAGCCCAGATGAAGAGACCCAGTACTTC.

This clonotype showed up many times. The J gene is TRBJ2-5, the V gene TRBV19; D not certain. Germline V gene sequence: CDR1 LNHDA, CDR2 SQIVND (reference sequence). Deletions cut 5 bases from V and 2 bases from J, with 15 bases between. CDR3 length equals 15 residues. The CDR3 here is CASSVGRISQETQYF. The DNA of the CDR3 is TGTGCCAGTAGTGTTGGACGGATATCTCAAGAGACCCAGTACTTC.

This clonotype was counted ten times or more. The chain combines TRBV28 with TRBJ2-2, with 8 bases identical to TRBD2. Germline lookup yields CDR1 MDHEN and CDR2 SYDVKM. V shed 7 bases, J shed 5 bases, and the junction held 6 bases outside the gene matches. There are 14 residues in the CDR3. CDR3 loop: CASIGLAPTGELFF. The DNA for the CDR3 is TGTGCCAGCATCGGACTAGCCCCAACCGGGGAGCTGTTTTTT.

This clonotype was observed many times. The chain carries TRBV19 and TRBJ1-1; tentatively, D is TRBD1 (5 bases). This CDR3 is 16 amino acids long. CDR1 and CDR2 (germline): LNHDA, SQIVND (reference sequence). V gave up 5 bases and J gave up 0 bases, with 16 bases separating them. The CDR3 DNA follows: TGTGCCAGTAGTCGGGGAGGGGCGAATTTGAACACTGAAGCTTTCTTT. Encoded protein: CASSRGGANLNTEAFF.

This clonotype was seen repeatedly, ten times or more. The CDR3 reads CASSLVADKDNEQFF. The CDR3 DNA follows: TGTGCCAGCAGCTTAGTAGCGGATAAGGACAATGAGCAGTTCTTC. The chain uses TRBV7-2 and TRBJ2-1; D might be TRBD2 (6 bases). The CDR3 is made up of 15 amino acids. With 1 base removed from V and 5 bases from J, the gap between germline ends came to 12 bases. The germline CDR1 and CDR2 sequences are SGHTA and FQGNSA. Filled out from reference TRBV7-2 and TRBJ2-1, the complete variable domain reads GAGVSQSPSNKVTEKGKDVELRCDPISGHTALYWYRQSLGQGLEFLIYFQGNSAPDKSGLPSDRFSAERTGGSVSTLTIQRTQQEDSAVYLCASSLVADKDNEQFFGPGTRLTVL.

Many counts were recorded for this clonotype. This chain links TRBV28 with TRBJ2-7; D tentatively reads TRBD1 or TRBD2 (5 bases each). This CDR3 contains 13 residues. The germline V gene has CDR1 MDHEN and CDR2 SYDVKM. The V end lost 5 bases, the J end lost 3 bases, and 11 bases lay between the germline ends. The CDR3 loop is CASSPGRYYEQYF. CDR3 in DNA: TGTGCCAGCAGTCCGGGACGTTACTACGAGCAGTACTTC. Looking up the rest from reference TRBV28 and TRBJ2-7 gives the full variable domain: DVKVTQSSRYLVKRTGEKVFLECVQDMDHENMFWYRQDPGLGLRLIYFSYDVKMKEKGDIPEGYSVSREKKERFSLILESASTNQTSMYLCASSPGRYYEQYFGPGTRLTVT.

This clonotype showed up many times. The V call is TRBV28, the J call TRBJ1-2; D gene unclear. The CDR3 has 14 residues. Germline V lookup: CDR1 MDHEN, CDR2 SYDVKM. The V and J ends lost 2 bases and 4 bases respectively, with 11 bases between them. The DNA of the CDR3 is TGTGCCAGCAGTTTAATGGGATCCTTCTATGGCTACACCTTC. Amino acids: CASSLMGSFYGYTF.